This passage covers 19 T cell receptor beta chains from one sample sequenced in a study of early T cells in non-severe SARS-CoV-2 infection. TCRdb called the 5' RACE reads again in MiXCR, with one record for every CDR3 protein. Of around 44,000 distinct CDR3 sequences listed, roughly 9.8% were seen once; the top ten hold about 8.6%. Sequenced sample: whole blood. Source of these receptors: an adult who was a healthcare worker with PCR-confirmed SARS-CoV-2 infection or an uninfected control (not recorded which).

This clonotype was found a few times. The chain employs TRBV18 and TRBJ2-2, with a tentative D call TRBD1 (6 bases). Germline values: CDR1 KGHSH, CDR2 LQKENI. The CDR3 is 17 amino acids. Trimming pared 0 bases from V and 3 bases from J, leaving 14 bases between. Here the CDR3 reads CASSPPTRGLYTGELFF. The CDR3 DNA reads as TGTGCCAGCTCACCACCAACCAGGGGATTATACACCGGGGAGCTGTTTTTT.

This clonotype showed up many times. The V and J genes are TRBV29-1 and TRBJ1-2; 7 bases align to TRBD1. Germline V lookup: CDR1 SQVTM, CDR2 ANQGSEA. The J segment lost 0 bases and the V segment lost 2 bases, leaving 6 bases of the junction unmatched. This CDR3 has 15 amino acids. DNA of the CDR3: TGCAGCGTTGAAAAACAGGGGATAGCTAACTATGGCTACACCTTC. Translation gives CSVEKQGIANYGYTF.

Only a few counts were recorded for this clonotype. The chain uses TRBV27 and TRBJ1-5, with 7 bases fitting TRBD1. This CDR3 is 15 amino acids long. The ends lost 8 bases at V and 7 bases at J; junction bases unmatched: 14. Looked up from germline, CDR1 is MNHEY and CDR2 is SMNVEV (reference sequence). The CDR3 is CASRRGGGKGQPQHF. CDR3 bases: TGTGCCAGCCGGCGGGGAGGGGGCAAAGGGCAGCCCCAGCATTTT.

Concerning this clonotype: This may arise from a read error, as a much more abundant clone is one base away. The chain employs TRBV28 and TRBJ2-3, with TRBD2 identical over 10 bases. CDR1 and CDR2 from the germline V gene are MDHEN and SYDVKM. The CDR3 has 14 amino acids. DNA of the CDR3: TGTGCCAGCATTCCTAGCGGGAGCACAGATGCGCAGTATTTT. Residues: CASIPSGSTDAQYF. Using reference TRBV28 and TRBJ2-3 for the parts outside the CDR3, the full variable domain is DVKVTQSSRYLVKRTGEKVFLECVQDMDHENMFWYRQDPGLGLRLIYFSYDVKMKEKGDIPEGYSVSREKKERFSLILESASTNQTSMYLCASIPSGSTDAQYFGPGTRLTVL.

This clonotype appeared many times. The V call is TRBV6-2 or TRBV6-3, the J call TRBJ2-3; the D gene is possibly TRBD2 (6 bases). With 5 bases removed from V and 4 bases from J, the gap between germline ends came to 28 bases. This CDR3 spans 19 amino acids. CDR1 is MNHEY and CDR2 is SVGEGT in the germline V gene. This CDR3 is CASSHPRRVAALKADTQYF. In DNA form, the CDR3 reads TGTGCCAGCAGTCACCCCCGTCGGGTAGCGGCTCTGAAGGCAGATACGCAGTATTTT.

This clonotype has a count of ten or more. The CDR3 nucleotides read TGTGCCAGCAGTTTGGAAGGGGCGCGATTTTCCGAGCAGTACTTC. Translation gives CASSLEGARFSEQYF. The genes are TRBV28 and TRBJ2-7; D possibly corresponds to TRBD1 (5 bases). The CDR3 covers 15 residues. In germline, CDR1 is MDHEN, CDR2 SYDVKM. V was shortened by 3 bases and J by 6 bases, with 18 bases between the two germline ends.

This clonotype was picked up a small number of times. CDR3 sequence (DNA): TGTGCCAGCAGCCTATCAGGGGCCACAGATACGCAGTATTTT. Translating gives CASSLSGATDTQYF. The rearrangement joins TRBV7-2 to TRBJ2-3; tentative D call: TRBD1 (6 bases). Trimming removed 5 bases from V and 2 bases from J, with 11 bases in between. The CDR3 loop spans 14 amino acids. Looked up from germline, CDR1 is SGHTA and CDR2 is FQGNSA.

This clonotype has at least ten counts. This rearrangement joins TRBV15 to TRBJ2-2; 10 bases line up with TRBD1. Unmatched junction bases numbered 16, after V lost 3 bases and J lost 6 bases. The CDR3 length is 19 residues. Germline assignment: CDR1 LNHNV and CDR2 YYDKDF (reference sequence). CDR3 region: CATSSFSFAGQGFPGELFF. The CDR3 nucleotides read TGTGCCACCAGCAGTTTTTCTTTTGCGGGACAGGGGTTCCCCGGGGAGCTGTTTTTT.

V usage is TRBV2 and J usage is TRBJ2-7, with 12 bases that match TRBD2. In germline, CDR1 is SNHLY, CDR2 FYNNEI. This CDR3 comprises 14 residues. Trimming removed 7 bases from V and 4 bases from J; junction bases left unmatched: 5. CDR3 in amino acids: CASTETSGSYEQYF. The CDR3 DNA reads TGTGCCAGCACCGAGACTAGCGGGAGTTACGAGCAGTACTTC.

This clonotype was observed many times. The chain links TRBV19 to TRBJ1-2, with D unresolved. This CDR3 contains 10 residues. Trimming left V 8 bases short and J 3 bases short, with 4 bases between. The germline V gene encodes CDR1 LNHDA and CDR2 SQIVND (reference sequence). The CDR3 protein is CASSDYGYTF. The DNA for the CDR3 is TGTGCCAGTTCCGACTATGGCTACACCTTC.

In this sample, this clonotype turned up many times. The chain employs TRBV18 and TRBJ2-7; no definite D call. CDR3 length: 14 amino acids. V lost 6 bases, J lost 2 bases, and 14 bases lay in between. Germline V gene data show CDR1 as KGHSH and CDR2 as LQKENI. CDR3 in amino acids: CASSLLVGAYEQYF. CDR3 nucleotide sequence: TGTGCCAGCTCTCTCCTTGTGGGCGCCTACGAGCAGTACTTC. Complete variable domain (other parts from reference TRBV18 and TRBJ2-7): NAGVMQNPRHLVRRRGQEARLRCSPMKGHSHVYWYRQLPEEGLKFMVYLQKENIIDESGMPKERFSAEFPKEGPSILRIQQVVRGDSAAYFCASSLLVGAYEQYFGPGTRLTVT.

In this sample, this clonotype is medium-sized. This chain joins TRBV28 and TRBJ2-3; D is unclear. From germline, CDR1 is MDHEN and CDR2 SYDVKM. CDR3 length equals 12 residues. V was clipped by 4 bases and J by 5 bases, with 7 bases between them. The CDR3 DNA reads TGTGCCAGCAGTTCAGAGGTAGATACGCAGTATTTT. This codes for CASSSEVDTQYF. The whole variable domain, filled in from reference TRBV28 and TRBJ2-3, reads DVKVTQSSRYLVKRTGEKVFLECVQDMDHENMFWYRQDPGLGLRLIYFSYDVKMKEKGDIPEGYSVSREKKERFSLILESASTNQTSMYLCASSSEVDTQYFGPGTRLTVL.

The sample holds many counts of this clonotype. One base away lies a much larger clone, so this may be a sequencing read error. The chain couples TRBV23-1 to TRBJ2-3; 12 positions agree with TRBD2. TRBV23-1 is designated an ORF whose function remains uncertain. The CDR3 runs to 18 residues. The V segment lost 3 bases and the J segment 5 bases; nucleotides outside the gene matches: 12. In DNA, the CDR3 is TGCGCCAGCAGTCATCCTCGGACTAGCGGGATTTTAAAAGATACGCAGTATTTT. This translates into CASSHPRTSGILKDTQYF.

The chain uses TRBV20-1 and TRBJ2-7, with TRBD1 identical over 12 bases. Germline CDR1 DFQATT, CDR2 SNEGSKA (reference sequence). CDR3 length: 14 residues. The V gene end was trimmed by 3 bases and the J gene end by 4 bases; junction bases not matched to a gene: 4. CDR3 bases: TGCAGTGCTAGGGGGGACAGGGGGCGATACGAGCAGTACTTC. Its translation: CSARGDRGRYEQYF.

This clonotype has a handful of counts. The chain couples TRBV29-1 to TRBJ2-5; TRBD1 matches 7 bases. This CDR3 is 14 amino acids long. Trimming took 4 bases from V and 4 from J; bases not matched to a gene: 9. The germline gives CDR1 SQVTM, CDR2 ANQGSEA. The CDR3 is CSVVPGGSLETQYF. The CDR3 coding sequence is TGCAGCGTTGTGCCAGGGGGTAGTCTAGAGACCCAGTACTTC.

The table lists this clonotype with a count of one. J is TRBJ1-1 and V is TRBV7-8, with D perhaps TRBD1 (6 bases). Germline CDR1 reads SGHVS; CDR2 reads FQNEAQ. The CDR3 has 12 amino acids. The V gene lost 8 bases and the J gene lost 8 bases, with 15 bases spanning the gap. The CDR3 region has the DNA TGTGCCAGCGGAGAAGGGGGGCCAGAAGCTTTCTTT. This gives the protein CASGEGGPEAFF.

This clonotype was detected many times. The chain employs TRBV24-1 and TRBJ2-2; the match to TRBD2 covers 10 bases. Losses at the gene ends were 6 bases for V and 6 bases for J; bases not matched to a gene: 21. Germline V gives CDR1 KGHDR, CDR2 SFDVKD. This CDR3 is built from 20 residues. Written as DNA, the CDR3 is TGTGCCACCAGTCCGCCATACGGCGCTAGCGGGAGTTGGAGCCCCGGGGAGCTGTTTTTT. This codes for CATSPPYGASGSWSPGELFF.

This clonotype was recorded at least ten times. This chain joins TRBV28 and TRBJ1-4, with 8 bases aligning to TRBD1. Per the germline V gene, CDR1 is MDHEN and CDR2 is SYDVKM. The V and J ends lost 3 bases and 2 bases, in that order; junction bases with no gene match: 5. CDR3 length equals 16 residues. The CDR3 protein is CASSFPQGATNEKLFF. In DNA, the CDR3 is TGTGCCAGCAGTTTCCCCCAGGGGGCCACTAATGAAAAACTGTTTTTT.

The chain links TRBV20-1 to TRBJ2-1, with D possibly TRBD1 on 6 matching bases. The V gene lost 6 bases and the J gene lost 8 bases, with 14 bases spanning the gap. The length of the CDR3 is 12 residues. Germline loops: CDR1 DFQATT, CDR2 SNEGSKA (reference sequence). Written as DNA, the CDR3 is TGCAGTGCCAGGACAGATTTCGATGAGCAGTTCTTC. It specifies CSARTDFDEQFF.